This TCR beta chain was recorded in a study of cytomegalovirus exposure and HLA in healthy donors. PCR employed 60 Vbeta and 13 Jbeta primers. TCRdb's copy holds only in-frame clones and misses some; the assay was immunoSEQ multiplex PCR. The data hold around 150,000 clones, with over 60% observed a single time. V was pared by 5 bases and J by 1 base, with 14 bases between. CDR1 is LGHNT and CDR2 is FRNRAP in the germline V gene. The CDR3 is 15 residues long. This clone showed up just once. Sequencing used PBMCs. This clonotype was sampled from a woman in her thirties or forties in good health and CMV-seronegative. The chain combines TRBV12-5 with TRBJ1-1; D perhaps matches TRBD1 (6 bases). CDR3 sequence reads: CASGLPQGWNTEAFF. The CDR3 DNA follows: TGTGCTAGTGGTCTCCCGCAGGGGTGGAACACTGAAGCTTTCTTT.